This T cell receptor (beta chain) originates from a study of cytomegalovirus exposure and HLA in healthy donors. Unmatched junction bases numbered 3, after V lost 2 bases and J lost 3 bases. The CDR3 length is 15 residues. Germline V gives CDR1 SEHNR, CDR2 FQNEAQ (reference sequence). This clone has only a few counts. The antigen is not known. Researchers ran the PCR with 60 Vbeta and 13 Jbeta primers. TCRdb's table, derived via immunoSEQ multiplex PCR, lists solely in-frame clones and lacks some. The sample lists some 200,000 clones; around 62% were seen once. Findings of the study overall: Presence/absence analyses assumed roughly uniform sequencing depth across donors, which may not hold. The authors later linked a missense DCLRE1C variant to TCR beta V- and J-gene trimming. According to a later analysis, most TCR beta chains associated with CMV appeared HLA-restricted. A few chains linked to CMV were shown in vitro to be specific for CMV antigens.

The TCR was taken from a man aged 35 to 55 in good health and CMV-seronegative. This chain links TRBV7-9 with TRBJ1-1, with 10 bases matching TRBD1. The sequencing input was PBMCs. CDR3 sequence (DNA): TGTGCCAGCAGCTTACCCGGGACAGGGGACACTGAAGCTTTCTTT. It specifies CASSLPGTGDTEAFF.